This T cell receptor beta chain emerged from a study of sequential checkpoint blockade in melanoma. Sample treatment: randomized to nivolumab then ipilimumab (arm A) or the reverse (arm B). Germline CDR1 reads SGHRS; CDR2 reads YFSETQ. Between the trimmed V and J ends, which lost 2 bases and 4 bases, there was a span of 12 bases. The CDR3 loop spans 14 amino acids. Generated by immunoSEQ multiplex PCR, the TCRdb table keeps only in-frame clones and is missing some. The sample lists about 12,000 clones; 70% to 85% were seen once. V is TRBV5-1 and J is TRBJ1-2, with D unclear. This TCR came from a human donor with melanoma. The input for sequencing was CD8+ T cells sorted from blood (inferred from file names), taken from a patient given nivolumab and ipilimumab in sequence. CDR3 residues: CASSFDSAAYGYTF. In DNA, the CDR3 is TGCGCCAGCAGCTTCGACTCAGCGGCCTATGGCTACACCTTC.